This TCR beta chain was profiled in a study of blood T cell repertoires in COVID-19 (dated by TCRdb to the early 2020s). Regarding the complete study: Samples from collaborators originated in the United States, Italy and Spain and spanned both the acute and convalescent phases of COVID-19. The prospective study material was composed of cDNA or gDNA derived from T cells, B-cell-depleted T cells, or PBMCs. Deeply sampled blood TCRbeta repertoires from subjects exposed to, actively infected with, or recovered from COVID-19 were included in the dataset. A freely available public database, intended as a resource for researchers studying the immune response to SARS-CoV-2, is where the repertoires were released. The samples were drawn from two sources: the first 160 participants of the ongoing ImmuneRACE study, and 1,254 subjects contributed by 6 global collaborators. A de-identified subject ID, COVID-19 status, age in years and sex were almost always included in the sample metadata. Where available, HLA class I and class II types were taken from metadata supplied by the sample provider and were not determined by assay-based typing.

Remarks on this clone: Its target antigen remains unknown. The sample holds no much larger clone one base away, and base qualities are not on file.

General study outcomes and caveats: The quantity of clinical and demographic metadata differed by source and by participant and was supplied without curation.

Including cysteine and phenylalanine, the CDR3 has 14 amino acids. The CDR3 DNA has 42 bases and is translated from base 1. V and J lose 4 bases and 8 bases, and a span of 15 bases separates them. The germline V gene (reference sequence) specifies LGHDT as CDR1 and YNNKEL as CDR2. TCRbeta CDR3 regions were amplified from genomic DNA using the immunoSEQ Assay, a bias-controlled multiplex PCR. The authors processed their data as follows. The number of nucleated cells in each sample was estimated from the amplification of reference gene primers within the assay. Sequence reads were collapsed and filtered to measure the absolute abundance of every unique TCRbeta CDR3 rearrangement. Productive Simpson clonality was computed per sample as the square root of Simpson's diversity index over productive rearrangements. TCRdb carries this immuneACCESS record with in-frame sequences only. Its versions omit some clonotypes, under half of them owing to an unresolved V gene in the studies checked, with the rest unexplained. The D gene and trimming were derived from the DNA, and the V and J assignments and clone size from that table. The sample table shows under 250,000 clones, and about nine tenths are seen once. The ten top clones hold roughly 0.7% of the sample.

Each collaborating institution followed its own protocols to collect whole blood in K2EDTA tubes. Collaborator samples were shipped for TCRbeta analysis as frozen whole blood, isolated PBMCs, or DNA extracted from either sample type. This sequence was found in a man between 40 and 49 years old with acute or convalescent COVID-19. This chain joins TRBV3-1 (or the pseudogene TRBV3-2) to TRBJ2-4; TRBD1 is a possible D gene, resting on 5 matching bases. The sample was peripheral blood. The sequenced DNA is TGTGCCAGCAGCCTGGGGCCAAGTCGGCACATTCAGTACTTC. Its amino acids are CASSLGPSRHIQYF.